The 2 T cell receptor beta chains below were found in one sample sequenced in a study of Graves' ophthalmopathy and Graves' hyperthyroidism. For repertoire sequencing, the TCR beta CDR3 regions were amplified from RNA transcripts. RT-PCR in the first round used HTBI primers; a second-round multiplex PCR followed. TCRdb independently ran MiXCR on the multiplex PCR reads; one entry per CDR3 protein. The sample shows 900,000 to 1,200,000 distinct CDR3 sequences, 35% to 40% of them seen only once. Sequencing was performed on peripheral blood or thyroid tissue (not recorded which). The source is an adult man with Graves' hyperthyroidism.

The chain links TRBV7-9 to TRBJ2-2; TRBD2 matches at 9 bases. The length of the CDR3 is 15 residues. Germline CDR1 is SEHNR and CDR2 is FQNEAQ (reference sequence). V lost 5 bases to trimming and J lost 6 bases; unmatched junction nucleotides: 7. CDR3 sequence reads: CASSPPREGAGELFF. The CDR3 DNA follows: TGTGCCAGCAGCCCTCCGCGGGAGGGGGCCGGGGAGCTGTTTTTT.

Ten or more counts support this clonotype. V is TRBV19 and J is TRBJ1-6; D call uncertain. Germline V CDR1 and CDR2: LNHDA, SQIVND (reference sequence). The CDR3 spans 14 residues. V was shortened by 4 bases and J by 7 bases, with 11 bases between the two germline ends. This CDR3 reads CASSRAWANSPLHF. The CDR3 region has the DNA TGTGCCAGTAGTAGAGCATGGGCGAATTCACCCCTCCACTTT. Complete variable domain (other parts from reference TRBV19 and TRBJ1-6): DGGITQSPKYLFRKEGQNVTLSCEQNLNHDAMYWYRQDPGQGLRLIYYSQIVNDFQKGDIAEGYSVSREKKESFPLTVTSAQKNPTAFYLCASSRAWANSPLHFGNGTRLTVT.